This TCR beta chain was sequenced during a study of blood T cells in healthy people across ages (dated by TCRdb to the mid-2010s). A note on the overall study: In model experiments, template switching captured roughly one uniquely barcoded TCR beta cDNA molecule for every two T cells. Age-related changes in TCR beta repertoire diversity were measured in the study by deep sequencing normalized with unique cDNA molecular identifiers. Four age groups were formed from the donors: young (average roughly 16 years), middle-aged (approximately 40), aged (62) and long-lived (roughly 88). Two additional independent replicas of 1 million unique cDNA reads from the same blood draw were analyzed for two donors (one aged 18 to 29 and one aged 80 or older).

Preparation of the library involved 5' RACE. The reads were generated on an Illumina HiSeq 2500. A second PCR of about 6 to 11 cycles was performed with a sample-barcoded 5' primer and a J-beta primer mix. A template-switch 5' adaptor carrying 12 random nucleotides introduced a unique molecular identifier onto each TCR beta cDNA molecule. At least 3 million CDR3-containing paired-end reads were obtained from each sample. First-strand cDNA synthesis was performed from all RNA using the Mint cDNA synthesis kit, with priming by a TRBC-specific oligonucleotide. Following uracil-DNA glycosylase treatment, a first 18-cycle PCR with universal primers M1SS and BC2_uni_R was performed on all cDNA. The study's processing was this. For normalization, 1 million high-quality reads, each with a distinct molecular identifier, were randomly selected from each sample. Instead of being binned into consensus sequences, reads that shared molecular identifiers were thrown out. MiTCR, run with a Q25 quality threshold and the strictest error-elimination algorithm, handled CDR3 identification, clonotype clustering and error correction. A nonparametric unseen species model with Euler transformation was used to estimate a lower bound on total TCR beta diversity. The public reads were quality trimmed at Q25 with fastp and then assembled into clones with MiXCR by TCRdb, keeping productive beta chains. Every CDR3 protein is listed once, alongside the most common genes and DNA of its rows. TCRdb assigned the V and J calls; the authors' analysis was not used. The sample records roughly 1,100,000 distinct CDR3 sequences, approximately 25% of which are singletons. The ten largest clones take up approximately 0.7% of the sample.

The donors were a few dozen Caucasian individuals from Russia, aged roughly 6 to 100 years, who were systemically healthy. Roughly 11 milliliters of peripheral blood were drawn from each donor into EDTA-treated Vacutainer tubes. Ficoll-Paque density-gradient centrifugation was used to isolate PBMCs, with at least 6.5 million per sample. Trizol reagent was used to extract total RNA from the PBMCs, yielding at least 6 micrograms per sample. The percentages of naive CD45RAhigh/CD27high T cells were determined by flow cytometry on a PBMC aliquot from every donor. Reading from cysteine to phenylalanine, the CDR3 counts 16 amino acids. Only CDR3 DNA remains: 48 bases, in frame from the first base. CDR1 MNHEY and CDR2 SVGEGT were looked up in the germline V gene. The V end loses 2 bases and the J end loses 0 bases, and a stretch of 8 bases separates them. This clonotype was seen more than once but under ten times. Its antigen specificity is not known. No base quality values were provided; no much bigger clone lies one nucleotide off.

Summary of the overall study and its limitations: The percentage of naive T cells measured by flow cytometry correlated strongly with observed TCR beta diversity. Since profiling was done on bulk unsorted PBMCs, naive and antigen-experienced compartments could not be conclusively compared. As age increased, observed TCR beta diversity per million T cells dropped in a roughly linear way, and a significant reduction was already evident by age about 40. Donor CMV infection status was unknown, potentially confounding age-related changes in expanded clonotypes. Estimates of total diversity based on one million sequenced T cells were regarded as lower bounds and as underestimates. The long-lived group showed more naive CD4+ T cells, fewer expanded clones and increased TCR diversity than the aged group, suggesting age selection.

This sample also belongs to another study, concerning T cells of mothers and their children. As that second study puts it: The donors were nine systemically healthy Caucasian individuals, made up of three mothers and their six children. cDNA synthesis consumed the entire amount of extracted RNA, loaded at around 1.4 ug RNA in each 15 ul reaction. In the second PCR, the M1S primer added sample barcodes and 2-4 random nucleotides. Over 9.5 million TCR beta CDR3 reads were obtained for each mother, and approximately 3.2 million reads were obtained for each child. Thymic selection shapes the output of TCR recombination in a similar way in related and unrelated pairs, and inherited differences have a minor effect. Normalized repertoire overlap in related mother-child pairs was always slightly higher than in unrelated mother-child pairs, but the difference was never significant. No persistent microchimeric T cell clones were detected, at a sensitivity of approximately 90 clones per million clonotypes. In the study, deep NGS was used to compare the TCR beta repertoires of mothers and children, and features distinguishing related mother-child pairs from unrelated individuals were sought. Mothers averaged roughly 36 +/- 4 years of age and children averaged around 10 +/- 4 years. After adapter ligation was performed with NEBNext reagents, the libraries were sequenced on an Illumina HiSeq 2000 with 100+100 nt paired-end reads. To avoid cross-contamination, the mother libraries and the child libraries were prepared a month apart and sequenced in separate runs. For each donor, somewhere between about 450,000 and 2,000,000 distinct TCR beta clonotypes were identified. Naive TCR beta clonotypes were estimated from low-frequency clonotypes matched to each donor's FACS-determined naive share, without sorting.

Rearrangement joined TRBV6-2 or TRBV6-3 to TRBJ2-6; the D segment cannot be called with confidence. This TCR came from a girl aged 2 to 10 in good health. Sequences were obtained from blood. The bases read TGTGCCAGCAGTTACCCAACTACCTCTGGGGCCAACGTCCTGACTTTC. It is translated as CASSYPTTSGANVLTF.